The present T cell receptor (beta chain) was sequenced within a study of breast tumors, draining lymph nodes, adjacent tissues. TCRdb reanalysed the multiplex PCR reads using MiXCR and keeps one entry per CDR3 protein. The repertoire consists of 150,000 to 200,000 distinct CDR3 sequences, with roughly a third occurring once and the leading ten covering about 4.1%. On this clonotype itself: What it binds is unknown. Possible read error: a much larger clone is one base away.

CDR3 length: 15 residues. Notes on the study in general: Luminal-like breast cancer showed significantly higher tumor–nontumor repertoire similarity than basal-like. The lymph node origin of tumor T cells was framed as consistent with a hypothesis, not demonstrated. Tumors had less TCR diversity than lymph nodes, more than nontumor tissue.

Axillary draining lymph nodes of breast cancer patients supplied the node samples. The clonotype comes from a female donor with breast cancer. Some clones in this sample may be carry-over from other donors' samples. This chain links TRBV12-1 with TRBJ2-7; no check of the table's D call, TRBD1, against the DNA was made. TRBV12-1 corresponds to a pseudogene. Sequenced input: axillary lymph node tissue. In DNA form, the CDR3 reads TGTGCCAGCAGCTTTGCGTTTGTCAGGGCCTACGAGCAGTGCTTC. Translation: CASSFAFVRAYEQCF.